The 21 T cell receptor beta chains below all came from one sample that was sequenced in a study of cytomegalovirus exposure and HLA in healthy donors. The PCR used 60 Vbeta and 13 Jbeta primers. TCRdb keeps only in-frame clones here, not all; method: immunoSEQ multiplex PCR. The top ten clones hold approximately 3.8% of a sample with over 90,000 clones, around three quarters of them seen once. Material for sequencing was PBMCs. The receptors come from a man aged 50 to 60 in good health and CMV-seropositive.

V and J are TRBV25-1 and TRBJ2-5, with 15 positions matching TRBD2. The CDR3 totals 17 residues. V lost 4 bases, J lost 5 bases, and 8 bases stayed unmatched. CDR1 is MGHDK, CDR2 SYGVNS, per germline. CDR3: CASSVRTSGGAGETQYF. For the CDR3, the DNA is TGTGCCAGCAGTGTAAGGACTAGCGGGGGGGCTGGGGAGACCCAGTACTTC.

The chain links TRBV7-6 to TRBJ2-3; no firm D call. V was cut by 2 bases and J by 0 bases, with 3 bases left in between. The CDR3 is 13 residues long. Germline V lookup: CDR1 SGHVS, CDR2 FNYEAQ. The CDR3 DNA is TGTGCCAGCAGCTTACCTAGCACAGATACGCAGTATTTT. This translates into CASSLPSTDTQYF.

The chain carries TRBV11-1 and TRBJ1-2; 10 nucleotides align to TRBD1. V was pared by 5 bases and J by 6 bases, with 6 bases of the junction left unmatched. This CDR3 has 14 residues. Germline V lookup: CDR1 SGHAT, CDR2 FQDESV (reference sequence). In DNA, the CDR3 is TGTGCCAGCAGCGAGACAGGGGGCCTGGATGGCTACACCTTC. Its protein product is CASSETGGLDGYTF.

This clone was seen just once. The chain links TRBV27 to TRBJ2-5; D may be TRBD2 (5 bases). The CDR3 covers 13 residues. CDR1 and CDR2 from the germline V gene are MNHEY and SMNVEV (reference sequence). V lost 5 bases, J lost 7 bases, and 14 bases lay in between. CDR3 DNA sequence: TGTGCCAGCAGTCCCCGGGCCGAGGGGACCCAGTACTTC. Protein product: CASSPRAEGTQYF.

The V gene is TRBV2, the J gene TRBJ1-5; maybe TRBD1 (5 bases). Germline CDR1 is SNHLY and CDR2 is FYNNEI. V lost 5 bases, J lost 6 bases, and 8 bases lay in between. This CDR3 has 12 amino acids. CDR3: CASSSGVQPQHF. The CDR3, as DNA: TGTGCCAGCAGTTCGGGGGTTCAGCCCCAGCATTTT.

The chain couples TRBV28 to TRBJ1-2; TRBD1 matches 7 bases. CDR1 and CDR2 (germline): MDHEN, SYDVKM. The V and J ends lost 7 bases and 6 bases, in that order; junction bases with no gene match: 11. CDR3 length: 14 amino acids. This chain's CDR3 is CASKMGQLIHGYTF. CDR3 DNA sequence: TGTGCCAGCAAAATGGGACAGCTAATACATGGCTACACCTTC.

The chain carries TRBV5-1 and TRBJ2-2, with 8 bases aligning to TRBD1. The CDR3 is made up of 15 amino acids. Germline V lookup: CDR1 SGHRS, CDR2 YFSETQ. The ends lost 6 bases at V and 4 bases at J; junction bases unmatched: 8. CDR3 in DNA: TGCGCCAGCACCGTGGACAGGGTGGTCACCGGGGAGCTGTTTTTT. Translation: CASTVDRVVTGELFF.

With respect to this clone: This sequence may be a read error, since a much larger clone differs from it by one base. The rearrangement joins TRBV4-2 to TRBJ2-2; 7 bases align to TRBD2. Trimming at V came to 4 bases and at J to 5 bases, leaving 10 bases not matched to a gene. CDR1 is LGHNA, CDR2 YNFKEQ, per germline. This CDR3 has 16 amino acids. The CDR3 here is CASSPSPGGGTGELFF. CDR3 nucleotides: TGTGCCAGCAGCCCCTCACCGGGAGGAGGGACCGGGGAGCTGTTTTTT.

The chain combines TRBV30 with TRBJ1-5; 11 nucleotides agree with TRBD1. Germline lookup yields CDR1 GTSNPN and CDR2 SVGIG (reference sequence). V dropped 5 bases and J dropped 5; count of bases not matched to a gene: 5. The CDR3 is 14 residues long. The CDR3 sequence is CAWAPDRGHQPQHF. The CDR3 nucleotides read TGTGCCTGGGCCCCGGACAGGGGGCATCAGCCCCAGCATTTT.

The table lists this clone with a count of one. The chain employs TRBV2 and TRBJ1-2; 7 bases line up with TRBD1. Per the germline V gene, CDR1 is SNHLY and CDR2 is FYNNEI. V was clipped by 8 bases and J by 3 bases; unmatched bases: 12. This CDR3 spans 15 amino acids. The CDR3 DNA is TGTGCCAGCCGGGACAGATCGTCCATCCACTATGGCTACACCTTC. Encoded protein: CASRDRSSIHYGYTF.

On this clone itself: Mismatch with germline at one junction end may stem from a read error. The V call is TRBV7-9, the J call TRBJ2-2, with 13 bases fitting TRBD2. This CDR3 comprises 17 residues. From germline, CDR1 is SEHNR and CDR2 FQNEAQ (reference sequence). Here the CDR3 reads CSSSFGRLAGGIGELFF. The CDR3 DNA is TGTTCCAGCAGCTTTGGGCGACTAGCGGGAGGCATCGGGGAGCTGTTTTTT. Full variable domain (rest looked up from reference TRBV7-9 and TRBJ2-2): DTGVSQNPRHKITKRGQNVTFRCDPISEHNRLYWYRQTLGQGPEFLTYFQNEAQLEKSRLLSDRFSAERPKGSFSTLEIQRTEQGDSAMYLCSSSFGRLAGGIGELFFGEGSRLTVL.

The chain recombines TRBV11-3 with TRBJ2-2, with 7 bases matching TRBD2. The germline CDR1 and CDR2 sequences are SGHNT and YENEEA. CDR3 length equals 16 residues. The ends lost 6 bases at V and 6 bases at J; junction bases unmatched: 13. The CDR3 nucleotides read TGTGCCAGCAGGTCCCGGAGCGGGATGTCGGCCGGGGAGCTGTTTTTT. Amino acids: CASRSRSGMSAGELFF. The full variable domain, rest sourced from reference TRBV11-3 and TRBJ2-2, is EAGVVQSPRYKIIEKKQPVAFWCNPISGHNTLYWYLQNLGQGPELLIRYENEEAVDDSQLPKDRFSAERLKGVDSTLKIQPAELGDSAVYLCASRSRSGMSAGELFFGEGSRLTVL.

This clone occurred a few times. In DNA, the CDR3 is TGTGCCAGCAGTTCGACACGCCATAGCAATCAGCCCCAGCATTTT. Translation: CASSSTRHSNQPQHF. This sequence joins TRBV28 and TRBJ1-5; unclear D gene. Germline CDR1 and CDR2: MDHEN and SYDVKM. V lost 4 bases, J lost 0 bases, and 10 bases lay in between. This CDR3 is built from 15 residues.

This chain uses TRBV27 with TRBJ2-7; 9 bases align to TRBD1. CDR3 size: 15 residues. The germline V gene has CDR1 MNHEY and CDR2 SMNVEV (reference sequence). With 4 bases clipped from V and 2 bases from J, the junction kept 6 bases outside the gene matches. Written as DNA, the CDR3 is TGTGCCAGCAGTTACGCCGGGACAGGGCCCTACGAGCAGTACTTC. It translates to CASSYAGTGPYEQYF.

The chain employs TRBV6-1 and TRBJ1-5; D is undetermined. Germline-derived CDR1 and CDR2 are MNHNS and SASEGT. This CDR3 contains 15 residues. Trimming removed 1 base at V and 2 bases at J, with 9 bases between. CDR3 residues: CASSEVSGGNQPQHF. The CDR3 region has the DNA TGTGCCAGCAGTGAAGTTTCCGGGGGCAATCAGCCCCAGCATTTT.

The chain employs TRBV11-2 and TRBJ2-1; possibly TRBD2 for D (6 bases). The CDR3 contains 15 residues. The V end was cut by 2 bases, the J end by 0 bases, with 8 bases between. Germline V gene lookup returns CDR1 SGHAT and CDR2 FQNNGV. The CDR3 reads CASSLMRGSYNEQFF. The CDR3 DNA sequence: TGTGCCAGCAGCTTAATGCGGGGCTCCTACAATGAGCAGTTCTTC.

This clone was seen a single time. This CDR3 reads CSGGLVAGELFF. The CDR3, as DNA: TGCAGCGGGGGGCTTGTCGCCGGGGAGCTGTTTTTT. The chain uses TRBV29-1 and TRBJ2-2; possible D gene TRBD1, 6 bases. Germline V gene lookup returns CDR1 SQVTM and CDR2 ANQGSEA. Trimming shortened V by 7 bases and J by 6 bases, and 12 bases separated the two germline ends. The length of the CDR3 is 12 residues.

This chain joins TRBV5-8 and TRBJ1-4, with 8 bases lining up with TRBD1. This CDR3 comprises 15 residues. Germline-derived CDR1 and CDR2 are SGHTS and YDEGEE. The V gene end was trimmed by 2 bases and the J gene end by 8 bases; junction bases not matched to a gene: 8. In DNA form, the CDR3 reads TGTGCCAGCAGCTTAAGGGAGACAGGGGCGGAAAAACTGTTTTTT. Translating gives CASSLRETGAEKLFF.

This sequence joins TRBV5-1 and TRBJ2-1; possibly TRBD2 for D (6 bases). The V gene lost 2 bases and the J gene lost 10 bases, with 13 bases spanning the gap. CDR3 length: 13 amino acids. Per the germline V gene, CDR1 is SGHRS and CDR2 is YFSETQ. The CDR3 loop is CASSLNERGEQFF. The CDR3 bases are TGCGCCAGCAGCTTAAATGAACGGGGGGAGCAGTTCTTC.

This chain links TRBV28 with TRBJ1-5, with a weak D call TRBD1 (6 bases). Germline CDR1 and CDR2: MDHEN and SYDVKM. CDR3 length equals 15 residues. The V end was cut by 4 bases, the J end by 2 bases, with 12 bases between. CDR3 in DNA: TGTGCCAGCAGTTGGGGCCGACAGGGCAATCAGCCCCAGCATTTT. Translated: CASSWGRQGNQPQHF.

CDR3 sequence reads: CASSLHQGARRNEQFF. The CDR3 DNA reads as TGTGCCAGCAGTTTACACCAGGGGGCGCGTCGAAATGAGCAGTTCTTC. This sequence joins TRBV28 and TRBJ2-1; 8 bases match TRBD1. CDR3 length: 16 amino acids. Germline V gene lookup returns CDR1 MDHEN and CDR2 SYDVKM. Trimming took 2 bases from V and 7 from J; bases not matched to a gene: 10.